This T cell receptor (beta chain) derives from a study of regulatory T cells in long-lasting Graves disease (dated by TCRdb to the early 2020s). For context, the study as a whole: Persistent Graves' disease was defined as antithyroid drug treatment for over 5 years with persistently positive TSH receptor autoantibodies. This study used TCR sequencing and RNA sequencing of peripheral blood to compare persistent Graves' disease patients against newly diagnosed Graves' disease patients. The study was conducted in China and was registered as a clinical trial. A total of some 33 samples were covered by TCR sequencing, comprising around 13 persistent and 20 or so newly diagnosed Graves' disease patients. Persistent Graves' disease patients in the clinical cohort had taken antithyroid drugs for about 10.3 years on average.

The paper's findings and limits, for the study overall: The authors acknowledged the small sample size as a limitation that may reduce accuracy. Sequencing and analysis were restricted to the TCR beta chain. Peripheral blood alone was examined, since thyroid tissue, which constituted the primary lesion, could not be accessed. Lower TCR Shannon entropy and fewer highly expanded clones were observed in persistent Graves' disease patients than in newly diagnosed patients, which suggested clonal expansion. Preferential use of TRBV28, TRBJ1-2 and TRBJ2-5 was observed in persistent disease, whereas TRBV20-1 and TRBJ2-1 were favored in newly diagnosed disease. Patients with persistent disease shared more public clonotypes (roughly 2,900) than newly diagnosed patients did (966).

Interpreted using the paper, the time point label stands for: persistent/refractory GD, antithyroid drugs over 5 years with positive TRAb. For both TCR sequencing and RNA sequencing, RNA was extracted from PBMCs in TRIzol. The diagnosis of Graves' disease followed American Thyroid Association guidelines. Patients for the study were recruited at an endocrinology department in Xi'an, China. From each patient, about 8.9 milliliters of peripheral blood was collected into an EDTA anticoagulant tube. PBMCs were isolated by Ficoll Paque Plus density gradient separation without further T cell sorting. RNA quality was checked with an Agilent 2100 Bioanalyzer and agarose gel, and concentration with a NanoDrop 2000. With respect to this clonotype: Its binding antigen is unknown. Qualities for individual bases were not recorded, and no much larger clone is one base off.

Compared with germline, V lacks 3 bases and J lacks 5 bases; bases without a gene match: 11. There are 17 amino acids in the CDR3, from cysteine to phenylalanine inclusive. The kept DNA is CDR3 alone, 51 bases in frame from the first base. Receptor libraries were prepared by multiplex PCR. Sequencing used an Illumina HiSeq 4000. To build TCR beta libraries, CDR3 regions were amplified by Arm-PCR using iRepertoire HTBI primers. PCR products were gel purified before sequencing. Per the original workflow: A total of around 66 TRBV and under 15 TRBJ segments were identified across samples and were used for gene usage analysis of CDR3 amino acid clonotypes. Filtered high-quality paired reads were merged into contigs using COPE and FqMerger. BLAST was used to align contigs to IMGT TRBV, TRBD and TRBJ reference genes, and CDR3 was defined according to IMGT. Highly expanded clones were defined as clonotypes with a frequency above 0.1%. Shannon entropy was used to measure repertoire diversity, and the Gini coefficient was used to measure V-J evenness. Public clonotypes were defined as clonotypes shared by more than one individual. TCRdb passed the public sequencing reads through fastp at Q25 and MiXCR, retaining productive beta sequences. Under each unique CDR3 protein, matching rows form one entry showing the most common genes and DNA. TCRdb's processing, not the study's, gives the V and J calls here. This sample holds around 300,000 distinct CDR3 sequences; around 21% were observed only once. The biggest ten clones account for about 56% of the sample.

This sequence originates from a female donor with Graves disease. This material consisted of peripheral blood mononuclear cells (PBMCs), taken when the disease was refractory, from a patient treated with antithyroid drugs. Here the chain combines TRBV12-3 or TRBV12-4 and TRBJ2-3, with 10 middle bases fitting TRBD2. The CDR3 loop reads CASSFTSGDPLVDTQYF. The DNA sequence is as follows: TGTGCCAGCAGTTTTACTAGCGGGGACCCCTTGGTAGATACGCAGTATTTT.